The present T cell receptor (beta chain) was sequenced within a study of shared clonotypes between healthy human individuals. Study summary: Researchers drew samples from a couple of women and three men aged 18 to 49.

Regarding the study as a whole: How much donors shared clonotypes was expected to be affected by sequencing depth. Memory subsets generally showed lower estimated richness than naive subsets. Unshared clonotypes carried lower generation probabilities than those common to all four donors.

The CDR3 runs 15 residues. The germline CDR1 and CDR2 sequences are SGHRS and YFSETQ. The V and J ends lost 1 base and 2 bases respectively, with 10 bases between them. With respect to this clone: Its matching antigen is unknown.

TCRdb's copy holds only in-frame clones and misses some; the assay was immunoSEQ multiplex PCR. The sample contains 2,100,000 or so clones, around 95% of which appear only once. The rearrangement links TRBV5-1 to TRBJ1-3, with D possibly being TRBD1 (6 bases). The receptor was derived from a man between 18 and 29 years old in good health. The specimen sequenced was naive CD4+ T cells sorted from blood. As to subset: CD45RA+ positively selected. The CDR3 bases are TGCGCCAGCAGCTTGAACGGGGGCACTGGAAACACCATATATTTT. Translating it yields CASSLNGGTGNTIYF.